A selection of T cell receptor beta chains follows, all from one sample in a study of T cells in Graves' hyperthyroidism and ophthalmopathy. MiXCR, applied by TCRdb to the multiplex PCR reads, yields one record per CDR3 protein. Here the sample spans 490,000 or so distinct CDR3 sequences, 15% to 20% being singletons. Sample: blood. Receptor source: a woman aged 25 to 39 with Graves' ophthalmopathy. CDR3s include the opening cysteine and the closing phenylalanine or tryptophan. A D gene is named only where the DNA matches it firmly. Size values are once, few and many counts, or a class for expanded clones, and some rows have none.

v_call: TRBV9; d_call: .; clone_size: .; j_call: TRBJ2-4; cdr3_aa: CASSAGADLTIQYF; cdr3_nt: TGTGCCAGCAGCGCCGGGGCGGACCTGACCATTCAGTACTTC
v_call: TRBV12-3/TRBV12-4; d_call: .; clone_size: few; j_call: TRBJ2-6; cdr3_aa: CASTGGYSGANVLTF; cdr3_nt: TGTGCCAGCACCGGGGGCTACTCTGGGGCCAACGTCCTGACTTTC
v_call: TRBV13; d_call: TRBD1; clone_size: many; j_call: TRBJ2-1; cdr3_aa: CASIRVQGAYNEQFF; cdr3_nt: TGTGCCAGCATCAGGGTACAGGGGGCCTACAATGAGCAGTTCTTC
v_call: TRBV10-3; d_call: TRBD1; clone_size: many; j_call: TRBJ2-2; cdr3_aa: CAISGQGTGELFF; cdr3_nt: TGTGCCATCAGTGGACAGGGGACCGGGGAGCTGTTTTTT
v_call: TRBV24-1; d_call: .; clone_size: many; j_call: TRBJ2-1; cdr3_aa: CATSDPPGINEQFF; cdr3_nt: TGTGCCACCAGTGATCCCCCCGGGATTAATGAGCAGTTCTTC
v_call: TRBV4-2; d_call: TRBD1; clone_size: many; j_call: TRBJ1-4; cdr3_aa: CASSPGTTGEEEKLFF; cdr3_nt: TGTGCCAGCAGCCCCGGTACGACAGGGGAGGAGGAAAAACTGTTTTTT
v_call: TRBV7-6; d_call: .; clone_size: many; j_call: TRBJ1-4; cdr3_aa: CASSSNYRDRRATNEKLFF; cdr3_nt: TGTGCCAGCAGCTCTAATTACCGGGACCGACGAGCAACTAATGAAAAACTGTTTTTT
v_call: TRBV7-2; d_call: TRBD2; clone_size: many; j_call: TRBJ2-3; cdr3_aa: CASRSGLAGGLDTQYF; cdr3_nt: TGTGCCAGCAGGTCGGGACTAGCGGGAGGGCTAGATACGCAGTATTTT
v_call: TRBV6-2/TRBV6-3; d_call: .; clone_size: .; j_call: TRBJ1-5; cdr3_aa: CASSSYELLNQPQHF; cdr3_nt: TGTGCCAGCAGTTCCTACGAGCTTCTAAATCAGCCCCAGCATTTT
v_call: TRBV30; d_call: TRBD1; clone_size: many; j_call: TRBJ1-4; cdr3_aa: CAGSPGQANEKLFF; cdr3_nt: TGTGCCGGTTCACCGGGACAGGCTAATGAAAAACTGTTTTTT
v_call: TRBV6-2/TRBV6-3; d_call: .; clone_size: .; j_call: TRBJ2-3; cdr3_aa: CASFGLGGYTQYF; cdr3_nt: TGTGCCAGCTTTGGACTAGGGGGATATACGCAGTATTTT
v_call: TRBV3-1; d_call: TRBD1; clone_size: many; j_call: TRBJ1-1; cdr3_aa: CASSQTTGNTEAFF; cdr3_nt: TGTGCCAGCAGCCAAACGACAGGGAATACTGAAGCTTTCTTT
v_call: TRBV3-1; d_call: .; clone_size: .; j_call: TRBJ1-5; cdr3_aa: CASSQVGGLQPQHF; cdr3_nt: TGTGCCAGCAGCCAAGTAGGGGGGTTGCAGCCCCAGCATTTT
v_call: TRBV6-5; d_call: .; clone_size: many; j_call: TRBJ1-2; cdr3_aa: CASSYNPGGFKLNYGYTF; cdr3_nt: TGTGCCAGCAGTTACAATCCGGGGGGATTCAAATTAAACTATGGCTACACCTTC